This paragraph covers one T cell receptor (beta chain) sequence. What this receptor recognizes is not known. No base qualities exist here, and no much larger clone lies one base off it. In the paper's terms, the time point label means: baseline before first vaccination. Vaccinee samples were obtained from the UK trials COV001 and COV002, which included a single-blind randomized controlled phase 2/3 trial of AZD1222 (ChAdOx1 nCoV-19) in healthy adults. For TCRbeta chain sequencing, PBMC samples were collected from trial participants at day 0 and at day 28 after the second dose. These data come from a study of T cell responses to AZD1222 COVID-19 vaccine (dated by TCRdb to the early 2020s). In terms of the full investigation: Because spike-specific TCR depth and breadth did not differ between the two schedules, AZD1222 recipients who got a second dose at roughly 4 weeks were pooled with those who got a second dose at roughly 12 weeks. TCR sequencing was performed for 230 to 250 trial participants, of whom roughly 200 were given two doses of AZD1222 and some 25 were given two doses of MenACWY control vaccine. Enrollment into the trials was organized by age into subgroups of 18-55, 56-69 and 70-plus years, and those subgroups contained approximately 150, 30 and 60 TCR-sequenced participants, respectively. Study-wide conclusions, independent of this receptor: The 56-69-year group was small, and its depth increase did not reach significance, likely because of low power. CD4 TCRs associated with the vaccine covered the entire spike protein, and the dominant responses were in regions 160-218 and 743-854. Participants were mostly white British, with more females than males. The authors suggested clonal diversity may have been underestimated. Reportedly, almost half of the unique spike-specific TCRs recognized epitopes lying outside the regions that are mutated in the B.1.351 and B.1.1.7 variants. Conclusions about previously exposed vaccinees are limited because only a handful of AZD1222 recipients were SARS-CoV-2 seropositive at baseline. After two AZD1222 doses, spike-specific TCR breadth and depth were significantly higher than at day 0 and than in MenACWY recipients. Because no day 14 peak-response samples were available, repertoires were characterized only after the peak T cell response.

The CDR3 regions of human TCRbeta chains were subjected to immunosequencing. The original pipeline was this. TCRs in the repertoires were matched against a reference library of SARS-CoV-2-specific TCRs that had been generated with the MIRA antigen-specificity platform. Breadth was defined as the fraction of unique TCRs that were SARS-CoV-2-associated, and depth was defined as the fraction of total T cells that were SARS-CoV-2-associated. Each spike-specific TCR was assigned to its reactive spike region and to a CD4 or CD8 class using the MIRA data. Log10-transformed breadth and depth values were compared by one-way ANOVA with Sidak's multiple comparisons tests. This is the immuneACCESS table as TCRdb keeps it, with only in-frame sequences that have V and J called. A part of the clones is gone; compared with another copy, unresolved V genes explain less than half, and the rest is unexplained. From that table come the V and J calls and clone size; the DNA was used to work out D and trimming. This sample lists roughly 130,000 clones; 88% were detected once. The leading ten clones occupy roughly 7.4% of the sample.

Trimming at the junction amounts to 6 bases on V and 5 bases on J, and the germline ends lie 13 bases apart. From cysteine to phenylalanine, the CDR3 is 13 amino acids long. Left in the record is the CDR3 DNA by itself, 39 bases read in frame from the first base. CDR1 and CDR2, per the germline V gene, are MDHEN and SYDVKM. The sequence derives from an adult in good health. The rearrangement combines TRBV28 with TRBJ2-5; the D segment might be TRBD1 or TRBD2, since each matches 6 bases. The material sequenced was peripheral blood, taken on day 0 of AZD1222 vaccination. The sequence in DNA is TGTGCCAGCAGCGAGGGGGGTGGTGAGACCCAGTACTTC. The encoded protein is CASSEGGGETQYF.